This T cell receptor (beta chain) was sequenced during a study of T cells in Graves' hyperthyroidism and ophthalmopathy. Study-wide results and caveats: Ophthalmopathy and stable hyperthyroidism were separated by a 13 V-J model.

J gave up 6 bases and V 6 bases, and 6 bases lay outside the gene matches. This CDR3 has 13 amino acids. The V gene's germline CDR1 is MDHEN and CDR2 SYDVKM. It was RNA transcripts that yielded the amplified TCR beta CDR3 regions. Carried out on the TCR CDR3, a first-round RT-PCR used the HTBI primer set. TCRdb analysed the multiplex PCR reads with MiXCR anew, one entry per CDR3 protein. The sample gives about 400,000 distinct CDR3 sequences, more than 13% of which show up once; 32% is in the top ten. Remarks on this clonotype: Its antigen is unidentified.

The TCR was taken from a woman in her 30s with Graves' hyperthyroidism. The chain employs TRBV28 and TRBJ2-7; the match to TRBD2 covers 9 bases. Source material: blood. Here the CDR3 reads CASSRASGTEQYF. For the CDR3, the DNA is TGTGCCAGCAGCCGAGCTAGCGGGACCGAGCAGTACTTC.